Listed below are T cell receptor beta chains from one sample, sequenced in a study of T cells in Graves' hyperthyroidism and ophthalmopathy. TCRdb fed the multiplex PCR reads into MiXCR, producing one record per CDR3 protein. The sample contains about 840,000 distinct CDR3 sequences, roughly 37% of which appear only once. Material: blood. Receptors were obtained from a man aged 18 to 30 with Graves' hyperthyroidism. Both conserved end residues are part of each CDR3. A D gene is named only where the DNA matches it firmly. Size is stated for part of the rows, as once, few or many counts, or as a class when the clone is expanded.

v_call	d_call	clone_size	j_call	cdr3_aa	cdr3_nt
TRBV10-1	-	few	TRBJ1-3	CASSESPELSGNTIYF	TGCGCCAGCAGTGAGTCTCCGGAGCTCTCTGGAAACACCATATATTTT
TRBV12-3/TRBV12-4	-	-	TRBJ1-1	CASSSWSWSGSYTEAFF	TGTGCCAGCAGTTCATGGTCCTGGTCTGGGTCCTACACTGAAGCTTTCTTT
TRBV2	TRBD1	-	TRBJ1-3	CASSDPRTGSGNTIYF	TGTGCCAGCAGTGATCCCCGGACAGGCTCTGGAAACACCATATATTTT
TRBV7-9	-	many	TRBJ1-2	CASWDVTSYGYTF	TGTGCCAGCTGGGACGTCACCAGCTATGGCTACACCTTC
TRBV11-2	TRBD1	few	TRBJ2-5	CASSSHRDREEETQYF	TGTGCCAGCAGCTCCCACCGGGACAGGGAGGAAGAGACCCAGTACTTC
TRBV7-9	TRBD1	few	TRBJ2-7	CASSRTGNVYEQYF	TGCGCCAGCAGTAGGACAGGGAATGTCTACGAGCAGTACTTC
TRBV12-3/TRBV12-4	-	many	TRBJ1-1	CASSRQEINTEAFF	TGTGCCAGCAGTCGACAGGAAATAAACACTGAAGCTTTCTTT
TRBV7-8	TRBD2	many	TRBJ2-5	CASDPGGLRETQYF	TGTGCCAGCGACCCGGGGGGACTGAGAGAGACCCAGTACTTC
TRBV19	-	-	TRBJ1-2	CASSMGLGYGYTF	TGTGCCAGTAGTATGGGACTCGGGTATGGCTACACCTTC
TRBV2	TRBD1	many	TRBJ2-7	CASSGQGNYEQYF	TGTGCCAGCAGTGGACAGGGTAACTACGAGCAGTACTTC
TRBV25-1	-	-	TRBJ1-1	CASSPIGGSTEAFF	TGTGCCAGCTCTCCTATTGGAGGAAGCACTGAAGCTTTCTTT
TRBV15	-	many	TRBJ2-5	CATSRKGLSEYQETQYF	TGTGCCACCAGCAGAAAAGGACTATCTGAGTACCAAGAGACCCAGTACTTC
TRBV5-1	-	-	TRBJ2-7	CASSFLEGSTYEQYF	TGCGCCAGCAGCTTCCTAGAGGGCTCCACCTACGAGCAGTACTTC
TRBV10-3	TRBD1	-	TRBJ2-5	CATGTGDSQETQYF	TGTGCCACCGGGACAGGGGATAGCCAAGAGACCCAGTACTTC
TRBV7-9	-	many	TRBJ2-5	CASSKGRETQYF	TGTGCCAGCAGCAAAGGGAGAGAGACCCAGTACTTC